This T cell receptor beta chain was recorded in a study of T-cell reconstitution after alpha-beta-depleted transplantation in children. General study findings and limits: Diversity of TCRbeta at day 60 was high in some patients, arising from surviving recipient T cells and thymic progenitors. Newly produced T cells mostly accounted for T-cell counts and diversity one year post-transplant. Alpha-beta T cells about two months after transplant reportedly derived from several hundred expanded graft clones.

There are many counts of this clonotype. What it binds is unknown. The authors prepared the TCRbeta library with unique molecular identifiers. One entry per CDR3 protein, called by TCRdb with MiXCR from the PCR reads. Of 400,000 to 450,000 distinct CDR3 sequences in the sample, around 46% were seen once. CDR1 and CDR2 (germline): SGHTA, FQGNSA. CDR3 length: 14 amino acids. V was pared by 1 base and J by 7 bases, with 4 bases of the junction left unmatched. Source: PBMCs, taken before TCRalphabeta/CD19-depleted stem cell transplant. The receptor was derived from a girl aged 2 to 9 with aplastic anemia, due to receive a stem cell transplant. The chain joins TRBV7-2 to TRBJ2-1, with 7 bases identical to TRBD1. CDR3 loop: CASSLGRGLNEQFF. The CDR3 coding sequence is TGTGCCAGCAGCTTAGGCAGGGGGTTGAATGAGCAGTTCTTC.